This is a list of T cell receptor beta chains from one sample in a study of blood T cell repertoires in COVID-19. TCRdb's copy holds only in-frame clones and misses some; the assay was immunoSEQ multiplex PCR. The table has 310,000 or so clones, approximately 93% seen once. Sequenced: peripheral blood. All receptors derive from a woman in her 30s with COVID-19, enrolled during active disease. The CDR3 runs from the conserved cysteine through the conserved F or W. A D gene is named only where the DNA matches it firmly. Size tells how often a clone was seen (once, few, many) or the class of an expanded clone, and some rows leave it out.

clone_size: -
v_call: TRBV5-1
j_call: TRBJ1-2
d_call: -
cdr3_length: 12
cdr3_aa: CASSLGEYGYTF
cdr3_nt: TGCGCCAGCAGCTTGGGCGAGTATGGCTACACCTTC

clone_size: -
v_call: TRBV7-8
j_call: TRBJ1-5
d_call: -
cdr3_length: 15
cdr3_aa: CASSLEGERNQPQHF
cdr3_nt: TGTGCCAGCAGCCTCGAGGGGGAGCGCAATCAGCCCCAGCATTTT

clone_size: -
v_call: TRBV19
j_call: TRBJ1-4
d_call: TRBD1
cdr3_length: 15
cdr3_aa: CASRPTGVANEKLFF
cdr3_nt: TGTGCCAGCCGACCAACAGGGGTAGCTAATGAAAAACTGTTTTTT

clone_size: -
v_call: TRBV5-1
j_call: TRBJ1-1
d_call: -
cdr3_length: 16
cdr3_aa: CASSLDSPAGGTEAFF
cdr3_nt: TGCGCCAGCAGCTTGGACAGCCCCGCGGGGGGCACTGAAGCTTTCTTT

clone_size: -
v_call: TRBV30
j_call: TRBJ1-6
d_call: -
cdr3_length: 13
cdr3_aa: CAWNRAVNSPLHF
cdr3_nt: TGTGCCTGGAACAGGGCTGTAAATTCACCCCTCCACTTT

clone_size: -
v_call: TRBV7-7
j_call: TRBJ1-2
d_call: -
cdr3_length: 16
cdr3_aa: CASTRRSGRRGKGYTF
cdr3_nt: TGTGCCAGCACCCGCCGCAGCGGGCGGCGGGGGAAGGGCTACACCTTC

clone_size: -
v_call: TRBV2
j_call: TRBJ2-7
d_call: TRBD2
cdr3_length: 14
cdr3_aa: CASRGTSGSDEQYF
cdr3_nt: TGTGCCAGCAGAGGGACTAGCGGGAGTGATGAGCAGTACTTC

clone_size: -
v_call: TRBV27
j_call: TRBJ1-5
d_call: TRBD1
cdr3_length: 15
cdr3_aa: CASRVTGVGNQPQHF
cdr3_nt: TGTGCCAGCAGGGTTACAGGGGTCGGGAATCAGCCCCAGCATTTT

clone_size: -
v_call: TRBV10-1
j_call: TRBJ2-5
d_call: TRBD2
cdr3_length: 17
cdr3_aa: CASSESGRASGRETQYF
cdr3_nt: TGCGCCAGCAGTGAGTCTGGCCGGGCTAGCGGGAGAGAGACCCAGTACTTC

clone_size: -
v_call: TRBV3-1/TRBV3-2
j_call: TRBJ2-5
d_call: -
cdr3_length: 14
cdr3_aa: CASSQDKPLRTQYF
cdr3_nt: TGTGCCAGCAGCCAAGATAAGCCCCTACGGACCCAGTACTTC

clone_size: -
v_call: TRBV7-9
j_call: TRBJ2-5
d_call: -
cdr3_length: 14
cdr3_aa: CASSERTGGETQYF
cdr3_nt: TGTGCCAGCAGCGAGAGGACGGGCGGGGAGACCCAGTACTTC

clone_size: -
v_call: TRBV27
j_call: TRBJ1-1
d_call: TRBD1
cdr3_length: 15
cdr3_aa: CASSIQGLLHTEAFF
cdr3_nt: TGTGCCAGCAGTATACAGGGGTTATTGCACACTGAAGCTTTCTTT

clone_size: -
v_call: TRBV9
j_call: TRBJ1-3
d_call: -
cdr3_length: 15
cdr3_aa: CASSVASGSGNTIYF
cdr3_nt: TGTGCCAGCAGCGTAGCCTCAGGGTCTGGAAACACCATATATTTT

clone_size: -
v_call: TRBV28
j_call: TRBJ1-1
d_call: -
cdr3_length: 13
cdr3_aa: CASNTGLNTEAFF
cdr3_nt: TGTGCCAGCAACACAGGGTTGAACACTGAAGCTTTCTTT

clone_size: -
v_call: TRBV5-1
j_call: TRBJ2-1
d_call: TRBD2
cdr3_length: 16
cdr3_aa: CASSLTASGTYNEQFF
cdr3_nt: TGCGCCAGCAGCTTGACGGCTAGCGGGACCTACAATGAGCAGTTCTTC

clone_size: once
v_call: TRBV12-3/TRBV12-4
j_call: TRBJ1-2
d_call: -
cdr3_length: 12
cdr3_aa: CASSFSGRGYTF
cdr3_nt: TGTGCCAGCAGTTTCTCAGGTCGCGGCTACACCTTC

clone_size: -
v_call: TRBV20-1
j_call: TRBJ1-1
d_call: TRBD1
cdr3_length: 11
cdr3_aa: CSVGTATEAFF
cdr3_nt: TGCAGTGTCGGGACAGCCACTGAAGCTTTCTTT

clone_size: -
v_call: TRBV9
j_call: TRBJ2-7
d_call: TRBD1
cdr3_length: 14
cdr3_aa: CASSQTGGSYEQYF
cdr3_nt: TGTGCCAGCAGCCAGACAGGGGGCTCCTACGAGCAGTACTTC

clone_size: -
v_call: TRBV4-2
j_call: TRBJ1-4
d_call: TRBD1
cdr3_length: 16
cdr3_aa: CASSYGKDRANEKLFF
cdr3_nt: TGTGCCAGCAGCTATGGGAAGGACAGGGCCAATGAAAAACTGTTTTTT

clone_size: -
v_call: TRBV5-6
j_call: TRBJ2-5
d_call: -
cdr3_length: 14
cdr3_aa: CASSLGQNQETQYF
cdr3_nt: TGTGCCAGCAGCTTGGGGCAGAACCAAGAGACCCAGTACTTC

clone_size: -
v_call: TRBV19
j_call: TRBJ2-2
d_call: -
cdr3_length: 15
cdr3_aa: CASSMRQLTTGELFF
cdr3_nt: TGTGCCAGTAGTATGAGACAGCTGACCACCGGGGAGCTGTTTTTT

clone_size: -
v_call: TRBV27
j_call: TRBJ1-5
d_call: TRBD1
cdr3_length: 13
cdr3_aa: CASSGQGRQPQHF
cdr3_nt: TGTGCCAGCAGTGGACAGGGAAGGCAGCCCCAGCATTTT

clone_size: -
v_call: TRBV3-1/TRBV3-2
j_call: TRBJ2-2
d_call: TRBD1
cdr3_length: 16
cdr3_aa: CASSPGTGYSSGELFF
cdr3_nt: TGTGCCAGCAGCCCCGGGACAGGGTACTCCTCCGGGGAGCTGTTTTTT

clone_size: -
v_call: TRBV13
j_call: TRBJ1-1
d_call: TRBD1
cdr3_length: 15
cdr3_aa: CASSRDRGSHTEAFF
cdr3_nt: TGTGCCAGCAGCAGGGACAGGGGAAGCCACACTGAAGCTTTCTTT

clone_size: -
v_call: TRBV2
j_call: TRBJ1-5
d_call: -
cdr3_length: 14
cdr3_aa: CASSGINREQPQHF
cdr3_nt: TGTGCCAGCAGTGGAATAAACAGGGAGCAGCCCCAGCATTTT

clone_size: -
v_call: TRBV5-1
j_call: TRBJ2-7
d_call: TRBD1
cdr3_length: 15
cdr3_aa: CASSLRQGAGYEQYF
cdr3_nt: TGCGCCAGCAGCTTGCGACAGGGGGCTGGGTACGAGCAGTACTTC

clone_size: -
v_call: TRBV2
j_call: TRBJ1-4
d_call: TRBD1
cdr3_length: 16
cdr3_aa: CASSEEQEGTAEKLFF
cdr3_nt: TGTGCCAGCAGTGAAGAACAGGAAGGGACAGCTGAAAAACTGTTTTTT

clone_size: once
v_call: TRBV5-1
j_call: TRBJ2-3
d_call: TRBD2
cdr3_length: 15
cdr3_aa: CASSLYSGGGDTQYF
cdr3_nt: TGCGCCAGCAGCTTGTACAGCGGGGGTGGGGATACGCAGTATTTT

clone_size: -
v_call: TRBV19
j_call: TRBJ2-1
d_call: TRBD1
cdr3_length: 14
cdr3_aa: CASSWDRGHNEQFF
cdr3_nt: TGTGCCAGTAGTTGGGACAGGGGACACAATGAGCAGTTCTTC

clone_size: -
v_call: TRBV11-2
j_call: TRBJ2-2
d_call: -
cdr3_length: 16
cdr3_aa: CASSLNLGGRGGELFF
cdr3_nt: TGTGCCAGCAGCTTAAATTTGGGGGGGCGAGGCGGGGAGCTGTTTTTT

clone_size: -
v_call: TRBV4-2
j_call: TRBJ2-3
d_call: TRBD2
cdr3_length: 15
cdr3_aa: CASSQTTSGRDTQYF
cdr3_nt: TGTGCCAGCAGCCAAACAACTAGCGGGCGAGATACGCAGTATTTT

clone_size: -
v_call: TRBV7-6
j_call: TRBJ2-1
d_call: TRBD2
cdr3_length: 16
cdr3_aa: CASRSLSGNSFNEQFF
cdr3_nt: TGTGCCAGCAGATCCCTTAGCGGGAACTCATTCAATGAGCAGTTCTTC

clone_size: -
v_call: TRBV24-1
j_call: TRBJ2-5
d_call: TRBD2
cdr3_length: 13
cdr3_aa: CATGLAGAETQYF
cdr3_nt: TGTGCCACCGGACTAGCGGGAGCAGAGACCCAGTACTTC

clone_size: -
v_call: TRBV7-2
j_call: TRBJ2-1
d_call: -
cdr3_length: 18
cdr3_aa: CASSLEPTARSNYNEQFF
cdr3_nt: TGTGCCAGCAGCTTAGAACCTACGGCACGGAGTAACTACAATGAGCAGTTCTTC

clone_size: -
v_call: TRBV5-6
j_call: TRBJ2-5
d_call: TRBD2
cdr3_length: 17
cdr3_aa: CASSLRLVTSAQETQYF
cdr3_nt: TGTGCCAGCAGCTTGAGATTGGTCACTAGCGCTCAAGAGACCCAGTACTTC